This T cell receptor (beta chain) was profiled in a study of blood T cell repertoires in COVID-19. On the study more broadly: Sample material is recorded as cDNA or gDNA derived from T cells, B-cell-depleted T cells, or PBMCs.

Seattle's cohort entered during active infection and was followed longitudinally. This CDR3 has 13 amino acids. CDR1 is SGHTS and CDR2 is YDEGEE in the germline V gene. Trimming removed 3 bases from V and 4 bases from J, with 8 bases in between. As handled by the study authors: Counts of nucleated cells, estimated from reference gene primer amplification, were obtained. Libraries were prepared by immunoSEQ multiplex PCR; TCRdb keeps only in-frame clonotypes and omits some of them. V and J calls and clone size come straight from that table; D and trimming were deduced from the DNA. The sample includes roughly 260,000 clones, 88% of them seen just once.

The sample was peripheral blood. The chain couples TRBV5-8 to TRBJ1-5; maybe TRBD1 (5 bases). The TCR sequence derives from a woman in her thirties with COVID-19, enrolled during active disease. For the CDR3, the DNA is TGTGCCAGCAGCTCCCGGGGGAATCAGCCCCAGCATTTT. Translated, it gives CASSSRGNQPQHF.